These T cell receptor beta chains were read from a single sample in a study. TCRdb used MiXCR to reprocess the 5' RACE reads, holding one entry per CDR3 protein. The data contain 35,000 to 50,000 distinct CDR3 sequences, 20% to 25% of them singletons. The source material was Tregs sorted from blood. The source of these receptors is a female donor with breast cancer. CDR3s include the opening cysteine and the closing phenylalanine or tryptophan. The D gene is left open where the match is weak. The listing skips clone size in some rows; elsewhere it reads once, few, many or a size class.

j_call d_call clone_size v_call cdr3_nt cdr3_aa
TRBJ2-3 TRBD2 NA TRBV7-8 TGTGCCAGCAGCCCTAGCGGGAGGGAAGATACGCAGTATTTT CASSPSGREDTQYF
TRBJ2-7 NA once TRBV5-1 TGCGCCAGCAGCTTGGCAGGGACCAGCTCCTACGGGCAGTACTTC CASSLAGTSSYGQYF
TRBJ2-1 TRBD1 few TRBV28 TGTGCCAGCAGTAGTCAGGACAGGGCGCATCGCGAGCAGTTCTTC CASSSQDRAHREQFF
TRBJ1-6 NA few TRBV28 TGTGCCAGCATCCCGAACAGGGTCCGCTCACCCCTCCACTTT CASIPNRVRSPLHF
TRBJ2-1 TRBD1 many TRBV19 TGTGCCAGTAGTATAAGGGACAGGGTAGGGAATGAGCAGTTCTTC CASSIRDRVGNEQFF
TRBJ1-1 NA few TRBV5-1 TGCGCCAGCAGCTTCACCGGGACAAGGAACACTGAAGCTTTCTTT CASSFTGTRNTEAFF
TRBJ1-4 NA once TRBV10-3 TGTGCCGCTAAGTCAGAAGATTACGAAAAACTGTTTTTT CAAKSEDYEKLFF
TRBJ2-3 TRBD2 many TRBV6-5 TGTGCCAGCAGTTATTCCTCCCAGCGGGGATTCACAGATACGCAGTATTTT CASSYSSQRGFTDTQYF
TRBJ2-3 NA NA TRBV4-1 TGCGCCAGCAGCCCAACTGCCCAAAGGGACACATCGTGGAGTACGCAGTATTTT CASSPTAQRDTSWSTQYF
TRBJ2-1 NA many TRBV5-4 TGTGCCAGCAGCTTGGGACTCTACAATGAGCAGTTCTTC CASSLGLYNEQFF
TRBJ1-3 TRBD1 many TRBV5-1 TGCGCCAGCAGCTTGGGGGACAGCTCTGGAAACACCATATATTTT CASSLGDSSGNTIYF
TRBJ1-1 NA few TRBV7-9 TGTGCCAGCAGTCAACTACCGGGAGAGAGCACTGAAGCTTTCTTT CASSQLPGESTEAFF
TRBJ1-5 NA many TRBV6-1 TGTGCCAGCAGTGAGAGCCCCATGGGAGGTAGTCAGCCCCAGCATTTT CASSESPMGGSQPQHF
TRBJ2-5 TRBD2 NA TRBV20-1 TGCAGTGCTAGAGTTCCGCGGGAGGTCAGACAAGAGACCCAGTACTTC CSARVPREVRQETQYF
TRBJ2-5 NA few TRBV12-3/TRBV12-4 TGTGCCAGCAGTTTGGCTAGCCTGGGGGAGACCCAGTACTTC CASSLASLGETQYF
TRBJ2-3 NA NA TRBV29-1 TGCAGCGTACCCGGGACTGGAGATACGCAGTATTTT CSVPGTGDTQYF
TRBJ2-5 NA few TRBV2 TGTGCCAGCTCGGCAATCCTAGAGACCCAGTACTTC CASSAILETQYF
TRBJ1-1 TRBD1 few TRBV20-1 TGCAGTGCTAGAGATTTTCAGGGGGACATGAACACTGAAGCTTTCTTT CSARDFQGDMNTEAFF
TRBJ2-1 NA NA TRBV6-5 TGTGCCAGCAGTTACTCGATAGTTCGCCGGGACTCGCCATACAATGAGCAGTTCTTC CASSYSIVRRDSPYNEQFF
TRBJ2-1 TRBD2 many TRBV6-1 TGTGCCAGCAGTGAAGTTGTTAGCGGGAGATCGCGTGAGCAGTTCTTC CASSEVVSGRSREQFF
TRBJ1-6 NA many TRBV4-1 TGCGCCAGCAGCCAAGATCCCAATTCACCCCTCCACTTT CASSQDPNSPLHF
TRBJ2-4 NA many TRBV20-1 TGCAGTGCTAAGAATCCCGGAACAAGCATTCAGTACTTC CSAKNPGTSIQYF
TRBJ2-3 NA NA TRBV20-1 TGCAGTGCGGGTCAATTCCGGGAACTTACAGATACGCAGTATTTT CSAGQFRELTDTQYF
TRBJ2-5 NA few TRBV4-1 TGCGCCAGCAGCCAAGTCAATCTGGGACTCAATAGGGGGGAGACCCAGTACTTC CASSQVNLGLNRGETQYF
TRBJ2-6 NA few TRBV9 TGTGCCAGCAGCGCGGACTACTTCTCTGGGGCCAACGTCCTGACTTTC CASSADYFSGANVLTF
TRBJ1-5 NA NA TRBV15 TGTGCCGCCAGCAGAGATCCAGGGAGCAATCAGCCCCAGCATTTT CAASRDPGSNQPQHF
TRBJ2-2 NA many TRBV3-1 TGTGCCAGCAGCCAAGAAGACGGGGAGCTGTTTTTT CASSQEDGELFF
TRBJ1-1 NA few TRBV20-1 TGCAGTGCTAGCCCAGAGAACACTGAAGCTTTCTTT CSASPENTEAFF
TRBJ2-7 NA few TRBV7-9 TGTGCCAGCAGCTTAGGACCCTACCTCAACACCTACGAGCAGTACTTC CASSLGPYLNTYEQYF
TRBJ2-5 NA few TRBV12-3/TRBV12-4 TGTGCCAGCAGTTTAGGTACTTTTGTAGTAGAGACCCAGTACTTC CASSLGTFVVETQYF
TRBJ1-5 NA many TRBV5-1 TGCGCCAGCAGCGGTGAAGGCCGGACCGCCGCTTCGCCCCAGCATTTT CASSGEGRTAASPQHF
TRBJ2-7 NA NA TRBV19 TGTGCCAGTAGTACAGGGGTTGAGCAGTACTTC CASSTGVEQYF